The 8 T cell receptor beta chains below come from one sample, sequenced in a study of OX40 agonist ivuxolimab in advanced cancers. Sequenced by immunoSEQ multiplex PCR; TCRdb stores in-frame clones only, minus some. The sample yields around 76,000 clones, 85% to 90% seen once. The sequenced sample was CD4+ or CD8+ T cells sorted from blood, obtained in a trial of the OX40 agonist ivuxolimab. The receptor set was obtained from an adult with an advanced solid tumor such as melanoma, head and neck, liver or kidney cancer.

This clone was detected once. V gene TRBV27 combines with J gene TRBJ2-1, with 10 bases aligning to TRBD2. This CDR3 has 15 residues. Germline-derived CDR1 and CDR2 are MNHEY and SMNVEV (reference sequence). The ends lost 4 bases at V and 3 bases at J; junction bases unmatched: 3. CDR3 nucleotide sequence: TGTGCCAGCAGTTCGGGACTAGCGCTCTACAATGAGCAGTTCTTC. It codes for CASSSGLALYNEQFF.

The CDR3 nucleotides read TGTGCCAGGGGGACAGATGAAAATGAAAAACTGTTTTTT. Residues: CARGTDENEKLFF. The J gene is TRBJ1-4, the V gene TRBV28; TRBD1 matches 7 bases. The CDR3 covers 13 residues. CDR1 and CDR2 from the germline V gene are MDHEN and SYDVKM. V shed 9 bases and J 5 bases; nucleotides not matched to a gene: 6.

The CDR3 here is CASSGTSGRTTDTQYF. Written as DNA, the CDR3 is TGTGCCAGCAGTGGGACTAGCGGTCGGACCACAGATACGCAGTATTTT. This chain uses TRBV7-9 with TRBJ2-3; 11 bases are a match to TRBD2. The CDR3 sequence is 16 residues long. Germline CDR1 reads SEHNR; CDR2 reads FQNEAQ (reference sequence). The J segment lost 2 bases and the V segment lost 6 bases, leaving 7 bases of the junction unmatched.

The V and J genes are TRBV5-1 and TRBJ1-1; D call uncertain. V was clipped by 4 bases and J by 4 bases, with 11 bases between them. CDR1 is SGHRS, CDR2 YFSETQ, per germline. This CDR3 is built from 13 residues. Here the CDR3 reads CASSKGEGTEAFF. The CDR3 region has the DNA TGCGCCAGCAGCAAGGGTGAGGGCACTGAAGCTTTCTTT.

This chain connects TRBV5-1 to TRBJ2-3; D tentatively reads TRBD1 or TRBD2 (5 bases each). V was cut by 0 bases and J by 3 bases, with 14 bases left in between. CDR1 and CDR2 (germline): SGHRS, YFSETQ. The CDR3 contains 16 residues. This CDR3 is CASSLDWGMGTDTQYF. CDR3 nucleotides: TGCGCCAGCAGCTTGGATTGGGGGATGGGGACAGATACGCAGTATTTT.

This rearrangement joins TRBV6-5 to TRBJ2-1; no clear D gene. V lost 7 bases and J 8 bases, leaving 9 bases between the germline ends. The CDR3 has 11 residues. Germline CDR1 reads MNHEY; CDR2 reads SVGAGI. CDR3 in amino acids: CASTYAHEQFF. The CDR3 nucleotides are TGTGCCAGCACCTACGCCCATGAGCAGTTCTTC.

The chain has TRBV6-5 and TRBJ2-1; 13 bases map to TRBD2. The CDR3 sequence is 13 residues long. After removal of 8 bases from V and 6 bases from J, the junction contained 1 base not matched to a gene. Germline V gives CDR1 MNHEY, CDR2 SVGAGI. DNA of the CDR3: TGTGCCAGCGGACTAGCGGGAGTCAATGAGCAGTTCTTC. Its translation: CASGLAGVNEQFF.

The gene calls are TRBV28 and TRBJ1-1, with TRBD1 matching over 8 bases. J lost 1 base, V lost 8 bases, and 3 bases had no gene match. The CDR3 contains 13 residues. Germline CDR1 and CDR2: MDHEN and SYDVKM. CDR3 amino acids: CASGGTGNTEAFF. CDR3 DNA: TGTGCCAGCGGGGGGACAGGGAACACTGAAGCTTTCTTT.